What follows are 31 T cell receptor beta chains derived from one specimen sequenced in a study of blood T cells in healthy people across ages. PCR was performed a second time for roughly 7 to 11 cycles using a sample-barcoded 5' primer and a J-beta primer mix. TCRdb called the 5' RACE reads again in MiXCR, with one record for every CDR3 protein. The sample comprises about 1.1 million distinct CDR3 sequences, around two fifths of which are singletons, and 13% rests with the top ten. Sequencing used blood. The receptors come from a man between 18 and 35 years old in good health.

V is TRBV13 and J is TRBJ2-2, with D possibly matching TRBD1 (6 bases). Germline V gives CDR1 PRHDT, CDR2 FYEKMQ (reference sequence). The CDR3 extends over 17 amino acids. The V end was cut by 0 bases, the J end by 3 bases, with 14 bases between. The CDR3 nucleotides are TGTGCCAGCAGCTTAGGCTTGACAGGCGGGTACACCGGGGAGCTGTTTTTT. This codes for CASSLGLTGGYTGELFF.

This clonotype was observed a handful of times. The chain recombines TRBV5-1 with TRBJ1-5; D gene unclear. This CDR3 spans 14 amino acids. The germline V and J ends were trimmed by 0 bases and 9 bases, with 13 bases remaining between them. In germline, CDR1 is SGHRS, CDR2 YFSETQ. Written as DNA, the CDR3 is TGCGCCAGCAGCTTGGTGGTCGGCGTTCCGCCCCAGCATTTT. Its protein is CASSLVVGVPPQHF.

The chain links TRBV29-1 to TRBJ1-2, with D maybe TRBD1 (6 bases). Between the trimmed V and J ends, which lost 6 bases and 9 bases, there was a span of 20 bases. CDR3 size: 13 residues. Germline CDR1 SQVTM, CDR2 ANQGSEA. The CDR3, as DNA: TGCAGCGTACGTCTAGGGGGGATGGGAAGCTACACCTTC. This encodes CSVRLGGMGSYTF.

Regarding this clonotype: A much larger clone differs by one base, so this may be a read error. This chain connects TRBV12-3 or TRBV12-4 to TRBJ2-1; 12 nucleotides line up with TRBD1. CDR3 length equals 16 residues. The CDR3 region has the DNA TGTGCCAGCAGTCCCGGGACAGGGGGCTCCTACCATGAGCAGTTCTTC. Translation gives CASSPGTGGSYHEQFF.

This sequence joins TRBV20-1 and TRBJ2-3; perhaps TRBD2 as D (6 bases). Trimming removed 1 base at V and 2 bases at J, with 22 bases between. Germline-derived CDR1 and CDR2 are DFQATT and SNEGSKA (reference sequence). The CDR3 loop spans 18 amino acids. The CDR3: CSARGGGVSGTPTDTQYF. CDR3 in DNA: TGCAGTGCTAGAGGCGGAGGGGTCAGCGGAACGCCCACAGATACGCAGTATTTT.

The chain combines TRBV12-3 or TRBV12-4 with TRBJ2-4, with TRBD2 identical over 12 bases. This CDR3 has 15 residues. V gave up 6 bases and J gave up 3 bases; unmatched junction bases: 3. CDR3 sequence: CASRSSGGDKNIQYF. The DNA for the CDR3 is TGTGCCAGCAGATCTAGCGGGGGGGACAAAAACATTCAGTACTTC.

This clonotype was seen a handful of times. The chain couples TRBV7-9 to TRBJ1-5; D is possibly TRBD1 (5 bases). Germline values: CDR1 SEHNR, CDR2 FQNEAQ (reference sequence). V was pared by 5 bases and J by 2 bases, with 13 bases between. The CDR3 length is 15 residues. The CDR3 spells CASSPDMGGNQPQHF. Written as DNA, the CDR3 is TGTGCCAGCAGCCCCGACATGGGGGGCAATCAGCCCCAGCATTTT.

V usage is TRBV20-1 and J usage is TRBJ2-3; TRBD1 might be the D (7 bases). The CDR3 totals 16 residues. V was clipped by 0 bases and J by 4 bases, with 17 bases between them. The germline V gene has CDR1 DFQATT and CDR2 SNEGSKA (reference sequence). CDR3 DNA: TGCAGTGCTAGAGATTTGAGGCAGGGGGGCGCAGATACGCAGTATTTT. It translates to CSARDLRQGGADTQYF.

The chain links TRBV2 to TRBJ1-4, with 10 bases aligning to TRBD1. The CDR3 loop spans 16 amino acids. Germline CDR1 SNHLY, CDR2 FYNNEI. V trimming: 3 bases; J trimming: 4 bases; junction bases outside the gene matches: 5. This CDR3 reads CASSEGTGVNNEKLFF. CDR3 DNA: TGTGCCAGCAGTGAGGGGACAGGGGTTAATAATGAAAAACTGTTTTTT. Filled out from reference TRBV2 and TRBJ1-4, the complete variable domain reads EPEVTQTPSHQVTQMGQEVILRCVPISNHLYFYWYRQILGQKVEFLVSFYNNEISEKSEIFDDQFSVERPDGSNFTLKIRSTKLEDSAMYFCASSEGTGVNNEKLFFGSGTQLSVL.

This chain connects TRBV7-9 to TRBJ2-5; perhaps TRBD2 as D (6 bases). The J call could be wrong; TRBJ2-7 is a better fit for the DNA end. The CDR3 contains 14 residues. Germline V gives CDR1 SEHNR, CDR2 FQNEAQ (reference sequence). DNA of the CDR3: TGTGCCAGCAGCTTACTGTCCGGGGAGGACGAGCAGTACTTC. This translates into CASSLLSGEDEQYF.

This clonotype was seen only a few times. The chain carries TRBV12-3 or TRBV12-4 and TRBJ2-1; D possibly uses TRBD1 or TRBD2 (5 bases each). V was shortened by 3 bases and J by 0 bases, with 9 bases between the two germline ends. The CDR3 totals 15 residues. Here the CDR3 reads CASSFGDDSYNEQFF. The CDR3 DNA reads TGTGCCAGCAGTTTCGGGGACGACTCCTACAATGAGCAGTTCTTC.

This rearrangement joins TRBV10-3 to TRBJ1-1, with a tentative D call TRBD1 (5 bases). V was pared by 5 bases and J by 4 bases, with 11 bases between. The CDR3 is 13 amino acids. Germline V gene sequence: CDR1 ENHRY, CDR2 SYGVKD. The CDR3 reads CAISPGSATEAFF. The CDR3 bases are TGTGCCATCAGTCCAGGGTCTGCCACTGAAGCTTTCTTT.

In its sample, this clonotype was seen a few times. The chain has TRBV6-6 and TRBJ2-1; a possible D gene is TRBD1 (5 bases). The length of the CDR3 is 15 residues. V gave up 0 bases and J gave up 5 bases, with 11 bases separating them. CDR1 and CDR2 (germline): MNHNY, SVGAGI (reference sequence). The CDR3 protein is CASSYSRQGNNEQFF. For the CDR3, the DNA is TGTGCCAGCAGTTACTCGAGGCAGGGCAACAATGAGCAGTTCTTC.

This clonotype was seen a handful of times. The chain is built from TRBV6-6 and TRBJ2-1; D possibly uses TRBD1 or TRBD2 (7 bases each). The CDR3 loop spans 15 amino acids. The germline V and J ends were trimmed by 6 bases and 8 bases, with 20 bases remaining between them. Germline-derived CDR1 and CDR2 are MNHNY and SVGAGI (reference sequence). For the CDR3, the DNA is TGTGCCAGCAGCATAGATCGACAGGGAGGGCATGAGCAGTTCTTC. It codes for CASSIDRQGGHEQFF.

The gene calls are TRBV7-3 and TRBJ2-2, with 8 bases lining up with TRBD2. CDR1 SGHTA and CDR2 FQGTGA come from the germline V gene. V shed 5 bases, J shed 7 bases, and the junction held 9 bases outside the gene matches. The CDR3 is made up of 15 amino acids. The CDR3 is CASSVYGGANGELFF. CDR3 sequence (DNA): TGTGCCAGCAGCGTCTACGGGGGGGCAAACGGGGAGCTGTTTTTT.

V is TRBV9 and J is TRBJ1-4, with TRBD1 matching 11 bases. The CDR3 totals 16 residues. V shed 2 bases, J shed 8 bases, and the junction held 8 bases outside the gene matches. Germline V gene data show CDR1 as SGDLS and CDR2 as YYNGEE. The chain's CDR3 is CASSVAGGQGGEKLFF. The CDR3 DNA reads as TGTGCCAGCAGCGTCGCCGGGGGACAGGGGGGCGAAAAACTGTTTTTT.

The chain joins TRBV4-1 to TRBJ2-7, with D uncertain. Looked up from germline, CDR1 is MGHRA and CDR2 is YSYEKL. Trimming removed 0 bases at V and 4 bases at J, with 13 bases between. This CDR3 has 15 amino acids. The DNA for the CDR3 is TGCGCCAGCAGCCAAGATGGCGGATTCGGATACGAGCAGTACTTC. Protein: CASSQDGGFGYEQYF.

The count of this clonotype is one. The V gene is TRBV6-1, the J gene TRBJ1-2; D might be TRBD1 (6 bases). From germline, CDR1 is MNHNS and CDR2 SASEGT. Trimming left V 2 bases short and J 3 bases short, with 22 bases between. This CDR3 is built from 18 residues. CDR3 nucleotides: TGTGCCAGCAGTGAAACCGAACAGGGATTGGGGGGGCACTATGGCTACACCTTC. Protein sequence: CASSETEQGLGGHYGYTF.

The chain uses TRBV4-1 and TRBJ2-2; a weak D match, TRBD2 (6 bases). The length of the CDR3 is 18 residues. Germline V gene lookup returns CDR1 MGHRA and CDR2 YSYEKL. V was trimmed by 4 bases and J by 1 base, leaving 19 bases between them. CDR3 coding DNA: TGCGCCAGCAGCCCCCTGGGCGGGGAAACCGTGAACACCGGGGAGCTGTTTTTT. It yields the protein CASSPLGGETVNTGELFF.

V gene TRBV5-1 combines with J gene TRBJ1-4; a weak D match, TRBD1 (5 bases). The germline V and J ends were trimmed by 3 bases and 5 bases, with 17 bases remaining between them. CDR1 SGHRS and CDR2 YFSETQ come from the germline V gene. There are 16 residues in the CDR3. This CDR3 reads CASSWSGLTVNEKLFF. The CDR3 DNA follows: TGCGCCAGCAGCTGGTCCGGCTTGACAGTGAATGAAAAACTGTTTTTT.

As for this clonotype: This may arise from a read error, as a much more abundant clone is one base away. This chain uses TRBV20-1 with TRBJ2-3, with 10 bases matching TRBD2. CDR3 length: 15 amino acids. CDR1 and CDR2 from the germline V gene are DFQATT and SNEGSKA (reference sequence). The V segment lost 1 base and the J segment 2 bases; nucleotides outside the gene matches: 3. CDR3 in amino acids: CSARASGGDTDTQYF. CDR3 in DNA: TGCAGTGCTAGAGCTAGCGGGGGCGACACAGATACGCAGTATTTT.

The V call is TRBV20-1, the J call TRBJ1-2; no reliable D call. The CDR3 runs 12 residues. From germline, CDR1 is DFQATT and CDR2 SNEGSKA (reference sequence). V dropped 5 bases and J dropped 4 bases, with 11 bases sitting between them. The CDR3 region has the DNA TGCAGTGCTGAACAGCGGCTCTATGGCTACACCTTC. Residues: CSAEQRLYGYTF.

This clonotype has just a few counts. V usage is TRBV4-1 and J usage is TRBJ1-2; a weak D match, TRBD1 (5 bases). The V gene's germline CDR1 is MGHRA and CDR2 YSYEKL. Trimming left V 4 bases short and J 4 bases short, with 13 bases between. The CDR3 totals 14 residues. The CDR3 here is CASSPTGTSYGYTF. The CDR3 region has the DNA TGCGCCAGCAGCCCGACCGGGACCAGCTATGGCTACACCTTC.

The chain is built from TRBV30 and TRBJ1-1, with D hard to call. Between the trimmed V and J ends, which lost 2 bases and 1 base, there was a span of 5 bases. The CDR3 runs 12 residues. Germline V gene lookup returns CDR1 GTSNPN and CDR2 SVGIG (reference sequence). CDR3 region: CAWSLENTEAFF. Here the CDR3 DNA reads TGTGCCTGGAGTCTAGAGAACACTGAAGCTTTCTTT.

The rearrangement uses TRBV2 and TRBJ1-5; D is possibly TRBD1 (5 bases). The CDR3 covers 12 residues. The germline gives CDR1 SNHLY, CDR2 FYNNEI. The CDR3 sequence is CAAGQINQPQHF. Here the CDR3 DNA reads TGTGCGGCAGGGCAGATCAATCAGCCCCAGCATTTT.

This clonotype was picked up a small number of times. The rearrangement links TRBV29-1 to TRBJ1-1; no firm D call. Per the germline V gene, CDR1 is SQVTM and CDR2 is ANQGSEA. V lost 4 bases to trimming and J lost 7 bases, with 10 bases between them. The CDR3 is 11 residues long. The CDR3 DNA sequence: TGCAGCGTTGGGCCCCCCCTTGAAGCTTTCTTT. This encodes CSVGPPLEAFF. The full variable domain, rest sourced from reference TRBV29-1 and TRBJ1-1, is SAVISQKPSRDICQRGTSLTIQCQVDSQVTMMFWYRQQPGQSLTLIATANQGSEATYESGFVIDKFPISRPNLTFSTLTVSNMSPEDSSIYLCSVGPPLEAFFGQGTRLTVV.

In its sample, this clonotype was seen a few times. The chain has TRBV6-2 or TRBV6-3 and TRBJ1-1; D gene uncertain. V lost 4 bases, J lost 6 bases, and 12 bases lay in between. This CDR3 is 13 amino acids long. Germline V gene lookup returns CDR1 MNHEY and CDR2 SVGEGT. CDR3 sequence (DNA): TGTGCCAGCAGTTTGGCCCCCGAGGCTGAAGCTTTCTTT. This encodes CASSLAPEAEAFF.

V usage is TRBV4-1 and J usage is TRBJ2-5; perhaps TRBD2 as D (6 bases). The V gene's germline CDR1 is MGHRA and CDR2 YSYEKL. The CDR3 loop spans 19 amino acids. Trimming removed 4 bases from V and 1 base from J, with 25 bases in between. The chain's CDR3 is CASSPMTWGSDYSQETQYF. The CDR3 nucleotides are TGCGCCAGCAGCCCGATGACGTGGGGCTCGGACTACTCCCAAGAGACCCAGTACTTC.

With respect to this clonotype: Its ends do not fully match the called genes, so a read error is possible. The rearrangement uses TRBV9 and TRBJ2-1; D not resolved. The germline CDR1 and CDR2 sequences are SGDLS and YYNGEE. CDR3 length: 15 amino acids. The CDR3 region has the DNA TGTGCCAGCAGCGTAGGGGTGAGCTCCTACAATGAGCGGTTCTTC. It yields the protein CASSVGVSSYNERFF.

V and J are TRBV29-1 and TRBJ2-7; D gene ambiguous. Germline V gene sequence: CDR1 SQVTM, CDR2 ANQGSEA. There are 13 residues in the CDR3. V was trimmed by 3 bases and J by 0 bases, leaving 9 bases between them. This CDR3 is CSVESPDSYEQYF. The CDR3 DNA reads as TGCAGCGTTGAGTCACCCGACTCCTACGAGCAGTACTTC.

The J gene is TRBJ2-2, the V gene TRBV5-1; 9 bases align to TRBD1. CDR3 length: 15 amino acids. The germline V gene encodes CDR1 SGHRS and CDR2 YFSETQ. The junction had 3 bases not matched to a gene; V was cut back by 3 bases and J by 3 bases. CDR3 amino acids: CASSWDRADTGELFF. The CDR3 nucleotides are TGCGCCAGCAGCTGGGACAGGGCGGACACCGGGGAGCTGTTTTTT.